The 16 T cell receptor beta chains below come from one sample, sequenced in a study of Graves' ophthalmopathy and Graves' hyperthyroidism. Amplified material comprised TCR beta CDR3 regions derived from RNA transcripts. The library came from an HTBI-primed first-round RT-PCR and a second-round multiplex PCR. TCRdb independently ran MiXCR on the multiplex PCR reads; one entry per CDR3 protein. There are approximately 640,000 distinct CDR3 sequences in the sample; over 40% occur only once, and 3% to 4% lies in the top ten. The source material was peripheral blood. Source of these receptors: an adult man with Graves' ophthalmopathy.

This clonotype was observed at least ten times. The rearrangement links TRBV7-7 to TRBJ1-5; 8 positions agree with TRBD1. The germline V gene has CDR1 SSHAT and CDR2 FNYEAQ (reference sequence). CDR3 length equals 16 residues. The V gene end was trimmed by 3 bases and the J gene end by 2 bases; junction bases not matched to a gene: 6. Written as DNA, the CDR3 is TGTGCCAGCAGCTTTAACCGGACAGGGCGCAATCAGCCCCAGCATTTT. As protein: CASSFNRTGRNQPQHF.

This chain links TRBV7-6 with TRBJ1-4; 11 nucleotides match TRBD1. With V trimmed by 0 bases and J by 6 bases, 3 bases remained unmatched. This CDR3 has 16 residues. Germline CDR1 is SGHVS and CDR2 is FNYEAQ. The CDR3 nucleotides read TGTGCCAGCAGCTTAGCAGGACAGGGGGCAGATGAAAAACTGTTTTTT. Translation: CASSLAGQGADEKLFF.

This clonotype was found many times. The DNA of the CDR3 is TGTGCCAGCAGCCACCGGAATGGGGGTGATGTGACCCAGTACTTC. Translation gives CASSHRNGGDVTQYF. The gene calls are TRBV5-8 and TRBJ2-5; D tentatively reads TRBD1 or TRBD2 (5 bases each). Deletions cut 4 bases from V and 7 bases from J, with 20 bases between. CDR1 SGHTS and CDR2 YDEGEE come from the germline V gene. The CDR3 covers 15 residues.

This clonotype has ten or more counts. The chain is built from TRBV7-9 and TRBJ2-7; the D is unclear. V was cut by 1 base and J by 0 bases, with 10 bases left in between. Looked up from germline, CDR1 is SEHNR and CDR2 is FQNEAQ (reference sequence). The CDR3 runs 15 residues. The CDR3 loop is CASSLGHSSSYEQYF. Here the CDR3 DNA reads TGTGCCAGCAGCTTAGGACACTCCAGCTCCTACGAGCAGTACTTC. Drawing the rest from reference TRBV7-9 and TRBJ2-7, the complete variable domain is DTGVSQNPRHKITKRGQNVTFRCDPISEHNRLYWYRQTLGQGPEFLTYFQNEAQLEKSRLLSDRFSAERPKGSFSTLEIQRTEQGDSAMYLCASSLGHSSSYEQYFGPGTRLTVT.

This clonotype was recorded at least ten times. J is TRBJ2-5 and V is TRBV24-1, with 7 bases lining up with TRBD1. Germline V gene lookup returns CDR1 KGHDR and CDR2 SFDVKD. The CDR3 length is 15 residues. V lost 3 bases and J lost 5; bases outside the gene matches: 8. The CDR3 region has the DNA TGTGCCACCAGTGATCCTTCGACAGGGTGGGAGACCCAGTACTTC. Residues: CATSDPSTGWETQYF.

This clonotype was seen only a few times. The V gene is TRBV5-1, the J gene TRBJ2-7; tentatively, D is TRBD1 or TRBD2 (6 bases each). CDR3 length: 15 amino acids. V lost 4 bases to trimming and J lost 3 bases, with 17 bases between them. CDR1 and CDR2 from the germline V gene are SGHRS and YFSETQ. The CDR3 nucleotides are TGCGCCAGCAGCCCAAGTCTGGGGGGCGTCTACGAGCAGTACTTC. The encoded protein is CASSPSLGGVYEQYF.

This clonotype was counted a few times. A read error is likely, as this CDR3 ends without the conserved phenylalanine or tryptophan. V usage is TRBV24-1 and J usage is TRBJ1-1, with a weak D call TRBD1 (5 bases). The germline V gene encodes CDR1 KGHDR and CDR2 SFDVKD. This CDR3 is 12 amino acids long. The CDR3: CATSGQFTEAFL. CDR3 bases: TGTGCCACCAGTGGACAGTTCACTGAGGCTTTCCTT.

At least ten counts were recorded for this clonotype. The J gene is TRBJ2-7, the V gene TRBV7-9, with TRBD2 matching over 9 bases. From germline, CDR1 is SEHNR and CDR2 FQNEAQ (reference sequence). This CDR3 region has 14 residues. V was clipped by 8 bases and J by 4 bases; unmatched bases: 9. In DNA form, the CDR3 reads TGTGCCAGCCAGAGCCTAGCGGGAAGGTACGAGCAGTACTTC. The encoded protein is CASQSLAGRYEQYF. The full variable domain, its missing parts supplied by reference TRBV7-9 and TRBJ2-7, is DTGVSQNPRHKITKRGQNVTFRCDPISEHNRLYWYRQTLGQGPEFLTYFQNEAQLEKSRLLSDRFSAERPKGSFSTLEIQRTEQGDSAMYLCASQSLAGRYEQYFGPGTRLTVT.

The chain employs TRBV15 and TRBJ1-5; 9 bases match TRBD1. This CDR3 contains 16 residues. V lost 3 bases, J lost 9 bases, and 12 bases stayed unmatched. CDR1 and CDR2 from the germline V gene are LNHNV and YYDKDF (reference sequence). This chain's CDR3 is CATSRPGTGPSGPQHF. CDR3 in DNA: TGTGCCACCAGCAGGCCAGGGACAGGGCCTTCGGGGCCCCAGCATTTT.

This clonotype was observed many times. This chain's CDR3 is CASSLAYEANYEQYF. The CDR3 DNA reads as TGTGCCAGCAGCTTAGCGTACGAGGCGAACTACGAGCAGTACTTC. V gene TRBV7-2 combines with J gene TRBJ2-7, with D hard to call. Between the trimmed V and J ends, which lost 0 bases and 3 bases, there was a span of 12 bases. The V gene's germline CDR1 is SGHTA and CDR2 FQGNSA. This CDR3 has 15 residues.

The V and J genes are TRBV2 and TRBJ1-5; TRBD1 matches 9 bases. Trimming removed 6 bases from V and 8 bases from J; junction bases left unmatched: 8. Germline-derived CDR1 and CDR2 are SNHLY and FYNNEI. This CDR3 contains 14 residues. In DNA, the CDR3 is TGTGCCAGCAGCCCCACCGGGACAGGGAAGCCCCAGCATTTT. This codes for CASSPTGTGKPQHF. The full variable domain, with the rest looked up from reference TRBV2 and TRBJ1-5, is EPEVTQTPSHQVTQMGQEVILRCVPISNHLYFYWYRQILGQKVEFLVSFYNNEISEKSEIFDDQFSVERPDGSNFTLKIRSTKLEDSAMYFCASSPTGTGKPQHFGDGTRLSIL.

The chain couples TRBV25-1 to TRBJ2-3; 8 bases match TRBD2. In germline, CDR1 is MGHDK, CDR2 SYGVNS. The junction had 3 bases not matched to a gene; V was cut back by 3 bases and J by 4 bases. The CDR3 runs 14 residues. The CDR3: CASSDPGGPDTQYF. CDR3 bases: TGTGCCAGCAGTGACCCGGGGGGGCCAGATACGCAGTATTTT. Variable domain in full (rest from reference TRBV25-1 and TRBJ2-3): EADIYQTPRYLVIGTGKKITLECSQTMGHDKMYWYQQDPGMELHLIHYSYGVNSTEKGDLSSESTVSRIRTEHFPLTLESARPSHTSQYLCASSDPGGPDTQYFGPGTRLTVL.

In this sample, this clonotype turned up once. Compared with germline, one end of the junction differs, possibly owing to a read error. The chain combines TRBV24-1 with TRBJ1-5, with a tentative D call TRBD1 (5 bases). This CDR3 region has 17 residues. The V gene's germline CDR1 is KGHDR and CDR2 SFDVKD. Written as DNA, the CDR3 is TGTGCCAGCAGTTCTTATTCGTTGGGGGTAAGCAATCAGCCCCAGCATTTT. Its protein is CASSSYSLGVSNQPQHF.

The chain couples TRBV30 to TRBJ1-6; no clear D gene. Germline V gene lookup returns CDR1 GTSNPN and CDR2 SVGIG (reference sequence). The CDR3 is made up of 13 amino acids. V lost 8 bases and J lost 10, with 18 bases in between. The CDR3 DNA is TGTGCCGCCGAGGTCGTCTCGGGATCACCCCTCCACTTT. This codes for CAAEVVSGSPLHF. The entire variable domain, with the rest obtained from reference TRBV30 and TRBJ1-6, is as follows: SQTIHQWPATLVQPVGSPLSLECTVEGTSNPNLYWYRQAAGRGLQLLFYSVGIGQISSEVPQNLSASRPQDRQFILSSKKLLLSDSGFYLCAAEVVSGSPLHFGNGTRLTVT.

There are many counts of this clonotype. The CDR3 reads CSAPGTGDHQPQHF. The CDR3, as DNA: TGCAGTGCTCCCGGGACAGGGGACCATCAGCCCCAGCATTTT. The V call is TRBV20-1, the J call TRBJ1-5; TRBD1 matches at 10 bases. The CDR3 consists of 14 residues. Germline lookup yields CDR1 DFQATT and CDR2 SNEGSKA (reference sequence). The J segment lost 5 bases and the V segment lost 5 bases, leaving 6 bases of the junction unmatched.

The rearrangement joins TRBV24-1 to TRBJ1-2; D may be TRBD1 (5 bases). Looked up from germline, CDR1 is KGHDR and CDR2 is SFDVKD. V shed 7 bases and J shed 4 bases, with 12 bases lying between them. The CDR3 runs 13 residues. CDR3 sequence reads: CATSVGDGYGYTF. In DNA, the CDR3 is TGTGCCACCAGCGTTGGGGACGGCTATGGCTACACCTTC.